This T cell receptor (beta chain) was recovered during a study of T cell changes during pregnancy in multiple sclerosis (dated by TCRdb to about 2019). For context, the study as a whole: Changes in the T cell repertoire over the course of pregnancy were examined in this study in women with multiple sclerosis.

Library preparation used the immunoSEQ multiplex PCR assay. This is the immuneACCESS table as TCRdb keeps it, with only in-frame sequences that have V and J called. A part of the clones is gone; compared with another copy, unresolved V genes explain less than half, and the rest is unexplained. The sample table holds about 28,000 clones, of which 85% to 90% were seen once. The ten biggest clones cover approximately 0.77% of the sample. Note on this clone: There is no known antigen for this receptor. No much larger clone is present one base from it, and per-base qualities are unavailable.

From cysteine to phenylalanine, the CDR3 is 15 amino acids long. The only DNA kept is the CDR3, 45 bases in frame from the first base. V is trimmed back by 5 bases and J by 1 base, and the junction contains 2 bases that no gene match accounts for. For CDR1 and CDR2, the germline V gene lists ENHRY and SYGVKD. The sequence links TRBV10-3 to TRBJ1-3; TRBD1 agrees with 10 junctional bases. The receptor comes from a female donor with multiple sclerosis, enrolled in a pregnancy study. The starting material was CD4+ T cells from peripheral blood mononuclear cells, obtained in the second trimester of pregnancy. The CDR3 has the sequence CAISWDRGSGNTIYF. The bases read TGTGCCATCAGTTGGGACAGGGGATCTGGAAACACCATATATTTT.